The next 14 T cell receptor beta chains were all read from a single sample in a study of blood T cell repertoires in COVID-19. Profiled with immunoSEQ multiplex PCR; TCRdb holds only in-frame clones, not every one. The table has approximately 210,000 clones, 70% to 90% seen once. The material sequenced was peripheral blood. Every receptor here comes from a woman between 50 and 59 years old with active or convalescent COVID-19.

The chain has TRBV5-1 and TRBJ2-1; a weak D match, TRBD2 (5 bases). Germline V gene sequence: CDR1 SGHRS, CDR2 YFSETQ. The CDR3 totals 15 residues. Deletions cut 0 bases from V and 1 base from J, with 8 bases between. The DNA for the CDR3 is TGCGCCAGCAGCTTGGACGGGGATTCCTACAATGAGCAGTTCTTC. This gives the protein CASSLDGDSYNEQFF.

Regarding this clone: The sample holds other DNA sequences that translate to the same CDR3. This rearrangement joins TRBV5-1 to TRBJ1-1; the D gene is possibly TRBD1 (6 bases). The CDR3 has 15 residues. The V gene lost 0 bases and the J gene lost 3 bases, with 12 bases spanning the gap. The germline V gene has CDR1 SGHRS and CDR2 YFSETQ. The CDR3 nucleotides are TGCGCCAGCAGCTTGGCGGCAGGGGTGGACACTGAAGCTTTCTTT. Amino acid sequence: CASSLAAGVDTEAFF.

This chain links TRBV19 with TRBJ2-5; 9 bases are a match to TRBD1. Trimming removed 6 bases from V and 0 bases from J; junction bases left unmatched: 11. The CDR3 spans 17 residues. Per germline, CDR1 LNHDA and CDR2 SQIVND (reference sequence). The CDR3 sequence: CASSDYPGTGYQETQYF. CDR3 in DNA: TGTGCCAGTAGCGATTATCCAGGGACAGGGTACCAAGAGACCCAGTACTTC.

This chain links TRBV12-5 with TRBJ1-3, with a tentative D call TRBD1 (6 bases). Germline V gene sequence: CDR1 LGHNT, CDR2 FRNRAP. The CDR3 length is 14 residues. Trimming stripped 7 bases from V and 4 bases from J, with 14 bases between. This chain's CDR3 is CASALGAEGNTIYF. CDR3 in DNA: TGTGCTAGTGCACTGGGGGCGGAAGGAAACACCATATATTTT.

The chain employs TRBV11-2 and TRBJ2-7; D unclear. The CDR3 totals 16 residues. V was pared by 1 base and J by 0 bases, with 13 bases between. Germline CDR1 is SGHAT and CDR2 is FQNNGV. CDR3 residues: CASSLGPTRNSYEQYF. The CDR3 DNA reads TGTGCCAGCAGCTTAGGTCCTACCAGGAACTCCTACGAGCAGTACTTC.

This chain joins TRBV5-1 and TRBJ1-4; 8 bases are shared with TRBD1. This CDR3 region has 14 residues. V trimming: 5 bases; J trimming: 3 bases; junction bases outside the gene matches: 3. Germline V gives CDR1 SGHRS, CDR2 YFSETQ. CDR3 amino acids: CASSGQGPNEKLFF. CDR3 nucleotides: TGCGCCAGCAGTGGACAGGGCCCTAATGAAAAACTGTTTTTT.

The V and J genes are TRBV12-5 and TRBJ1-5, with 10 positions matching TRBD1. The germline gives CDR1 LGHNT, CDR2 FRNRAP. The V and J ends lost 6 bases and 3 bases, in that order; junction bases with no gene match: 5. The CDR3 is 15 residues long. CDR3 DNA: TGTGCTAGTGGGCCCGGGACAGGGGACAATCAGCCCCAGCATTTT. It yields the protein CASGPGTGDNQPQHF.

This chain joins TRBV5-4 and TRBJ2-1; 9 nucleotides align to TRBD2. Losses at the gene ends were 0 bases for V and 5 bases for J; bases not matched to a gene: 6. The CDR3 contains 16 residues. Germline lookup yields CDR1 SGHNT and CDR2 YYREEE (reference sequence). The CDR3 bases are TGTGCCAGCAGCTTGGGAGCGGGAGGCCGGAACAATGAGCAGTTCTTC. Translated: CASSLGAGGRNNEQFF.

CDR3: CATSDLDLYDTQYF. The CDR3 DNA reads as TGTGCCACCAGTGATTTGGACTTGTATGATACGCAGTATTTT. The chain uses TRBV24-1 and TRBJ2-3; D not resolved. V lost 0 bases and J 6 bases, leaving 9 bases between the germline ends. Per the germline V gene, CDR1 is KGHDR and CDR2 is SFDVKD. This CDR3 spans 14 amino acids.

The chain employs TRBV12-3 or TRBV12-4 and TRBJ2-1; the match to TRBD2 covers 7 bases. The J segment lost 9 bases and the V segment lost 5 bases, leaving 4 bases of the junction unmatched. There are 12 residues in the CDR3. Written as DNA, the CDR3 is TGTGCCAGCAGTGCCAGGGAGGGTGAGCAGTTCTTC. Its protein is CASSAREGEQFF.

This rearrangement joins TRBV20-1 to TRBJ2-1; 8 bases are a match to TRBD2. The V gene's germline CDR1 is DFQATT and CDR2 SNEGSKA (reference sequence). CDR3 length: 11 residues. V dropped 6 bases and J dropped 7; count of bases not matched to a gene: 2. The CDR3 sequence is CSAASGNEQFF. In nucleotides, the CDR3 is TGCAGTGCCGCTAGCGGGAATGAGCAGTTCTTC.

V usage is TRBV3-1 (or the pseudogene TRBV3-2) and J usage is TRBJ1-6; perhaps TRBD1 as D (5 bases). Germline values: CDR1 LGHDT, CDR2 YNNKEL (reference sequence). CDR3 length equals 16 residues. V shed 0 bases and J shed 5 bases, with 11 bases lying between them. Here the CDR3 DNA reads TGTGCCAGCAGCCAAGAGGGCGGGGGTAATAATTCACCCCTCCACTTT. This codes for CASSQEGGGNNSPLHF.

This chain joins TRBV11-2 and TRBJ1-4; D gene ambiguous. Germline-derived CDR1 and CDR2 are SGHAT and FQNNGV. There are 16 residues in the CDR3. The V gene lost 1 base and the J gene lost 0 bases, with 9 bases spanning the gap. The CDR3 nucleotides read TGTGCCAGCAGCTTAGGGTTCGGTGCAACTAATGAAAAACTGTTTTTT. This translates into CASSLGFGATNEKLFF.

The J gene is TRBJ2-3, the V gene TRBV10-1; possibly TRBD1 for D (6 bases). The CDR3 consists of 14 residues. V shed 2 bases and J shed 4 bases, with 10 bases lying between them. Per the germline V gene, CDR1 is WNHNN and CDR2 is SYGVQD (reference sequence). The CDR3 nucleotides are TGCGCCAGCAGTGAGCCCCGACAGGCAGATACGCAGTATTTT. This encodes CASSEPRQADTQYF.